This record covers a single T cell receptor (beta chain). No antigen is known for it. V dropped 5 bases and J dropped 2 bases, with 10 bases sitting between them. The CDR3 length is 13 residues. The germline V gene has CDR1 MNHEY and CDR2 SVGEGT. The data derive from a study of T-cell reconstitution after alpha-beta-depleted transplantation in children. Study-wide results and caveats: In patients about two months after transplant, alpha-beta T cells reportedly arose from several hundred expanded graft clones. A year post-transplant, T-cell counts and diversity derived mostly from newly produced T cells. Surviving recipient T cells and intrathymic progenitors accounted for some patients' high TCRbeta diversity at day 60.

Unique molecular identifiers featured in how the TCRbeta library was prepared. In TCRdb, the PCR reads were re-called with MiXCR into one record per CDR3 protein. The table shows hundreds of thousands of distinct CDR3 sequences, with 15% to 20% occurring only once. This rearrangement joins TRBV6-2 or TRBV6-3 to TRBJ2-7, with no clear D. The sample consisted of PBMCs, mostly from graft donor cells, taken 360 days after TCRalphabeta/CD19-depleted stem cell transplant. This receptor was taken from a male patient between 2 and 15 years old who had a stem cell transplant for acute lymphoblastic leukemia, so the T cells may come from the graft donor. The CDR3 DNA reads TGTGCCAGCAGTGATGACGAGGCCTACGAGCAGTACTTC. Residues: CASSDDEAYEQYF.